These 16 T cell receptor beta chains were sequenced from one sample in a study of shared clonotypes between healthy human individuals. Repertoires were generated with immunoSEQ multiplex PCR, while TCRdb's copy carries only in-frame clones and drops some. The data show about 1.1 million clones, approximately 80% seen once. Sequencing was done on a sample of memory CD4+ T cells from PBMCs. Subset indicated: CD45RA-negative fraction. All receptors derive from a man aged 18 to 29 in good health. Some clones in this sample may be carry-over from other donors' samples.

The CDR3 protein is CASTLAPSGAGEQYF. The CDR3 nucleotides are TGTGCCAGCACCCTCGCGCCGTCGGGAGCGGGTGAGCAGTACTTC. The chain joins TRBV5-4 to TRBJ2-7; perhaps TRBD2 as D (6 bases). The CDR3 contains 15 residues. Trimming took off 6 bases at V and 7 bases at J, with 23 bases between the two ends. CDR1 SGHNT and CDR2 YYREEE come from the germline V gene (reference sequence).

The chain couples TRBV11-3 to TRBJ2-1; TRBD1 matches 9 bases. Germline assignment: CDR1 SGHNT and CDR2 YENEEA. V dropped 5 bases and J dropped 3; count of bases not matched to a gene: 5. The CDR3 length is 15 residues. CDR3 in DNA: TGTGCCAGCAGCCCACAGGGGGCGGTCTACAATGAGCAGTTCTTC. Protein product: CASSPQGAVYNEQFF.

This CDR3 is CSATPTTSGRRADTQYF. CDR3 in DNA: TGCAGCGCCACCCCCACCACTAGCGGGAGACGGGCAGATACGCAGTATTTT. The chain employs TRBV29-1 and TRBJ2-3; 11 bases line up with TRBD2. Germline assignment: CDR1 SQVTM and CDR2 ANQGSEA. With 7 bases clipped from V and 4 bases from J, the junction kept 16 bases outside the gene matches. The CDR3 extends over 17 amino acids.

This sequence joins TRBV4-2 and TRBJ1-4; D remains ambiguous. This CDR3 contains 15 residues. Germline V gene sequence: CDR1 LGHNA, CDR2 YNFKEQ. V lost 0 bases and J 8 bases, leaving 13 bases between the germline ends. CDR3 region: CASSQDSGFREKLFF. DNA of the CDR3: TGTGCCAGCAGCCAAGATTCGGGTTTTAGGGAAAAACTGTTTTTT.

The chain uses TRBV11-2 and TRBJ2-5; D might be TRBD1 or TRBD2, each matching 5 bases. Germline CDR1 SGHAT, CDR2 FQNNGV. The CDR3 is 16 amino acids. V was trimmed by 4 bases and J by 5 bases, leaving 20 bases between them. In nucleotides, the CDR3 is TGTGCCAGCAGCTCCGGTCTGGGACCTACTATTGAGACCCAGTACTTC. Its translation is CASSSGLGPTIETQYF.

The J gene is TRBJ2-3, the V gene TRBV5-1; D is uncertain. Germline V CDR1 and CDR2: SGHRS, YFSETQ. V lost 0 bases and J lost 6, with 8 bases in between. CDR3 length: 13 amino acids. Here the CDR3 reads CASSLELPDTQYF. The DNA for the CDR3 is TGCGCCAGCAGCTTGGAGTTACCGGATACGCAGTATTTT.

This clone was counted once. The rearrangement uses TRBV27 and TRBJ1-2; 8 bases line up with TRBD1. Unmatched junction bases numbered 5, after V lost 2 bases and J lost 6 bases. Per germline, CDR1 MNHEY and CDR2 SMNVEV (reference sequence). This CDR3 is 14 amino acids long. CDR3: CASSLTGGEDGYTF. Here the CDR3 DNA reads TGTGCCAGCAGTTTAACAGGGGGTGAGGATGGCTACACCTTC.

The chain combines TRBV5-1 with TRBJ2-3; no clear D gene. Germline CDR1 is SGHRS and CDR2 is YFSETQ. The CDR3 is made up of 13 amino acids. V dropped 4 bases and J dropped 2 bases, with 8 bases sitting between them. The CDR3 is CASSQDPTDTQYF. CDR3 DNA sequence: TGCGCCAGCAGCCAAGACCCCACAGATACGCAGTATTTT.

The V call is TRBV9, the J call TRBJ2-5, with D maybe TRBD2 (6 bases). CDR3 size: 14 residues. V dropped 1 base and J dropped 1 base, with 8 bases sitting between them. Looked up from germline, CDR1 is SGDLS and CDR2 is YYNGEE. CDR3 protein: CASSVKGGQETQYF. CDR3 coding DNA: TGTGCCAGCAGCGTAAAGGGAGGCCAAGAGACCCAGTACTTC. Full variable domain (rest looked up from reference TRBV9 and TRBJ2-5): DSGVTQTPKHLITATGQRVTLRCSPRSGDLSVYWYQQSLDQGLQFLIQYYNGEERAKGNILERFSAQQFPDLHSELNLSSLELGDSALYFCASSVKGGQETQYFGPGTRLLVL.

The V gene is TRBV19, the J gene TRBJ1-5; TRBD1 aligns across 7 bases. The junction had 3 bases not matched to a gene; V was cut back by 2 bases and J by 5 bases. This CDR3 spans 14 amino acids. Germline values: CDR1 LNHDA, CDR2 SQIVND (reference sequence). CDR3: CASSIRQGYQPQHF. In DNA form, the CDR3 reads TGTGCCAGTAGTATAAGACAGGGATATCAGCCCCAGCATTTT. The variable domain in full, with the rest retrieved from reference TRBV19 and TRBJ1-5, is DGGITQSPKYLFRKEGQNVTLSCEQNLNHDAMYWYRQDPGQGLRLIYYSQIVNDFQKGDIAEGYSVSREKKESFPLTVTSAQKNPTAFYLCASSIRQGYQPQHFGDGTRLSIL.

This clone came up a few times. The chain recombines TRBV25-1 with TRBJ1-5; 8 bases are a match to TRBD1. Per germline, CDR1 MGHDK and CDR2 SYGVNS. Unmatched junction bases numbered 5, after V lost 4 bases and J lost 6 bases. This CDR3 is 14 amino acids long. The CDR3, as DNA: TGTGCCAGCAGTGCAACAGGGGGAGGTCAGCCCCAGCATTTT. This codes for CASSATGGGQPQHF. The variable domain in full, completed from reference TRBV25-1 and TRBJ1-5, reads EADIYQTPRYLVIGTGKKITLECSQTMGHDKMYWYQQDPGMELHLIHYSYGVNSTEKGDLSSESTVSRIRTEHFPLTLESARPSHTSQYLCASSATGGGQPQHFGDGTRLSIL.

This clone has only a few counts. The chain combines TRBV30 with TRBJ1-2; TRBD1 aligns across 7 bases. Looked up from germline, CDR1 is GTSNPN and CDR2 is SVGIG (reference sequence). The CDR3 is 15 residues long. Unmatched junction bases numbered 9, after V lost 0 bases and J lost 5 bases. The CDR3 coding sequence is TGTGCCTGGAGTGTACGGATATCAGGGGGATATGGCTACACCTTC. Protein product: CAWSVRISGGYGYTF.

This sequence joins TRBV5-1 and TRBJ2-5; possibly TRBD2 for D (6 bases). The germline CDR1 and CDR2 sequences are SGHRS and YFSETQ. This CDR3 contains 15 residues. V was pared by 2 bases and J by 4 bases, with 15 bases between. CDR3 residues: CASSFWGGMSETQYF. CDR3 nucleotide sequence: TGCGCCAGCAGCTTTTGGGGCGGGATGTCAGAGACCCAGTACTTC.

The J gene is TRBJ2-4, the V gene TRBV5-8; D is possibly TRBD2 (7 bases). The CDR3 covers 13 residues. Trimming left V 4 bases short and J 15 bases short, with 20 bases between. Looked up from germline, CDR1 is SGHTS and CDR2 is YDEGEE. The chain's CDR3 is CASSRTRGPGVYF. Written as DNA, the CDR3 is TGTGCCAGCAGCCGTACGCGGGGGCCCGGGGTGTACTTC.

The chain employs TRBV5-1 and TRBJ2-3, with 9 positions matching TRBD1. Trimming at V came to 4 bases and at J to 3 bases, leaving 0 bases not matched to a gene. Germline V gene lookup returns CDR1 SGHRS and CDR2 YFSETQ. The CDR3 extends over 13 amino acids. CDR3 bases: TGCGCCAGCAGCGACAGGGGGACAGATACGCAGTATTTT. This gives the protein CASSDRGTDTQYF.

The chain combines TRBV10-3 with TRBJ1-2, with no clear D. CDR1 is ENHRY, CDR2 SYGVKD, per germline. Trimming removed 11 bases at V and 3 bases at J, with 16 bases between. The CDR3 spans 13 residues. This CDR3 reads CASTWEGYYGYTF. The DNA for the CDR3 is TGTGCCTCCACTTGGGAGGGCTACTATGGCTACACCTTC.